These T cell receptor beta chains were read from a single sample in a study of T cell repertoires in cytomegalovirus infection. Each CDR3 protein is one row after TCRdb ran MiXCR on the reads. The table has some 680,000 distinct CDR3 sequences, under 40% seen once; the top ten hold 2.8%. The sample comprised PBMCs. The receptors originated from a human donor in good health (CMV status not recorded). Some clones in this sample may be carry-over from other donors' samples. The CDR3 runs from the conserved cysteine through the conserved F or W. The D gene is left open where the match is weak. The listing skips clone size in some rows; elsewhere it reads once, few, many or a size class.

TRBV6-2/TRBV6-3	NA	NA	TRBJ2-7	CASSYFLSEQYF	TGTGCCAGCAGTTACTTTCTCTCCGAGCAGTACTTC
TRBV7-9	few	TRBD1	TRBJ2-5	CASSSRDRAVTQYF	TGTGCCAGCAGCTCCCGGGACAGGGCTGTGACCCAGTACTTC
TRBV15	NA	NA	TRBJ1-2	CATSSGDSGGYTF	TGTGCCACCAGCAGTGGGGATTCGGGAGGCTACACCTTC
TRBV7-9	NA	NA	TRBJ2-6	CSSSLPGSVANVLTF	TGTTCCAGCAGCTTACCGGGGTCTGTGGCCAACGTCCTTACTTTC
TRBV4-1	NA	TRBD1	TRBJ2-7	CASSQAGGRTYEQYF	TGCGCCAGCAGCCAAGCAGGGGGTAGGACCTACGAGCAGTACTTC
TRBV7-2	many	NA	TRBJ2-2	CASSQGMVNTGELFF	TGTGCCAGCAGCCAAGGGATGGTAAACACCGGGGAGCTGTTTTTT
TRBV2	NA	NA	TRBJ2-5	CASSDVPMQETQYF	TGTGCCAGCAGTGATGTGCCTATGCAAGAGACCCAGTACTTC
TRBV4-2	NA	TRBD2	TRBJ2-5	CASSQPLGKAGGLETQYF	TGTGCCAGCAGCCAACCCCTGGGGAAAGCGGGAGGGCTAGAGACCCAGTACTTC
TRBV7-8	NA	NA	TRBJ2-1	CASSLNEAHAYNDQFF	TGTGCCAGCAGCTTAAATGAAGCCCACGCCTACAATGATCAGTTCTTC
TRBV5-8	NA	TRBD1	TRBJ2-5	CASSQVLLTGEETQYF	TGTGCCAGCAGCCAAGTACTCTTAACAGGGGAAGAGACCCAGTACTTC
TRBV5-6	NA	TRBD2	TRBJ2-7	CASSLRLAEDYEQYF	TGTGCCAGCAGCTTGAGACTAGCGGAGGACTACGAGCAGTACTTC
TRBV28	NA	NA	TRBJ2-7	CASSFRGVSYEQYF	TGTGCCAGCAGTTTCCGTGGGGTCTCCTACGAGCAGTACTTC
TRBV5-5	few	TRBD2	TRBJ2-5	CASSSSGRARFIETQYF	TGTGCCAGCAGCTCGTCCGGGAGGGCCCGGTTCATAGAAACCCAGTACTTC
TRBV2	NA	NA	TRBJ2-1	CASSEAGGALGNEQFF	TGTGCCAGCAGTGAAGCGGGGGGGGCATTGGGGAATGAGCAGTTCTTC
TRBV28	once	TRBD1	TRBJ1-2	CASSLRVDRGGGYTF	TGTGCCAGCAGTTTACGTGTGGACAGGGGCGGTGGCTACACCTTC
TRBV18	few	NA	TRBJ1-1	CASSPQARNTEAFF	TGTGCCAGCTCACCACAGGCGAGGAACACTGAAGCTTTCTTT
TRBV7-3	few	NA	TRBJ2-1	CASQALEGGEQFF	TGTGCCAGCCAAGCCCTGGAGGGGGGTGAGCAGTTCTTC
TRBV7-8	NA	NA	TRBJ2-2	CASSPLPTSTGELIF	TGTGCCAGCAGCCCGCTGCCGACTTCCACCGGGGAGCTGATTTTT
TRBV6-1	few	TRBD2	TRBJ2-7	CASSGVRAGSYEQYF	TGTGCCAGCAGTGGGGTGAGAGCGGGATCCTACGAGCAGTACTTC
TRBV14	NA	NA	TRBJ2-3	CASSHLYRGNTDTQYF	TGTGCCAGCAGCCACCTCTATCGGGGGAACACAGATACGCAGTATTTT
TRBV5-4	NA	NA	TRBJ2-7	CASSLEGTRDYEQYF	TGTGCCAGCAGCTTGGAGGGGACAAGAGATTACGAGCAGTACTTC
TRBV2	NA	TRBD1	TRBJ2-7	CASLEGQGPYQYF	TGTGCCAGTTTGGAGGGACAGGGGCCGTACCAGTACTTC
TRBV11-3	NA	NA	TRBJ2-3	CASSKAAVADTQYF	TGTGCCAGCAGCAAAGCGGCGGTTGCAGATACGCAGTATTTT
TRBV25-1	NA	NA	TRBJ2-1	CASSEPPGGQFF	TGTGCCAGCAGTGAACCCCCCGGAGGGCAGTTCTTC
TRBV28	many	TRBD2	TRBJ2-7	CASTSGSYEQYF	TGTGCCAGCACTAGCGGGTCCTACGAGCAGTACTTC
TRBV12-3/TRBV12-4	NA	NA	TRBJ1-1	CASSLGRDTANTEAFF	TGTGCCAGCAGTTTAGGCAGGGACACCGCGAACACTGAAGCTTTCTTT
TRBV6-4	NA	NA	TRBJ2-1	CASSVETFYNEQFF	TGTGCCAGCAGTGTCGAGACATTCTACAATGAGCAGTTCTTC
TRBV12-3/TRBV12-4	once	NA	TRBJ1-6	CASSFRANSPLHF	TGTGCCAGCAGTTTTAGGGCGAATTCACCCCTCCACTTT
TRBV20-1	NA	NA	TRBJ2-1	CSASGVGYNYNEQFF	TGCAGTGCTAGTGGTGTCGGGTACAACTACAATGAGCAGTTCTTC
TRBV28	few	NA	TRBJ1-4	CASSLSPESRNEKLFF	TGTGCCAGCAGTTTATCCCCCGAGAGCAGGAACGAAAAACTGTTTTTT
TRBV27	NA	NA	TRBJ2-7	CASSWGRTQGREQYF	TGTGCCAGCAGTTGGGGCCGGACCCAAGGGCGGGAGCAGTACTTC
TRBV28	many	NA	TRBJ2-1	CASSPMLEYEQFF	TGTGCCAGCAGTCCTATGCTAGAGTATGAGCAGTTCTTC
TRBV12-3/TRBV12-4	NA	TRBD2	TRBJ2-2	CASSFGTTSGELIF	TGTGCCAGCAGTTTCGGGACGACTAGCGGGGAGCTGATTTTT
TRBV7-2	many	TRBD1	TRBJ2-7	CASSDRGRVVQYF	TGTGCCAGTTCGGACAGGGGGCGCGTCGTGCAGTACTTC
TRBV6-5	once	NA	TRBJ1-1	CASSVKVNTEAFF	TGTGCCAGCAGTGTAAAAGTGAACACTGAAGCTTTCTTT
TRBV29-1	NA	NA	TRBJ2-7	CSVEWKGNYEQYF	TGCAGCGTTGAGTGGAAGGGGAACTACGAGCAGTACTTC
TRBV6-2/TRBV6-3	once	TRBD1	TRBJ1-1	CASRYGATGETEAFF	TGTGCCAGCAGATACGGCGCTACAGGGGAGACTGAAGCTTTCTTT
TRBV7-2	NA	NA	TRBJ1-2	CASSFNTPNYGYTF	TGTGCCAGCAGCTTTAACACCCCTAACTATGGCTACACCTTC
TRBV12-3/TRBV12-4	few	NA	TRBJ1-2	CASGKGGNYGYTF	TGTGCCAGCGGGAAGGGGGGTAACTATGGCTACACCTTC
TRBV27	NA	NA	TRBJ2-1	CASSLLRTRGSQSYNEQFF	TGTGCCAGCAGTTTACTCCGGACTAGGGGGAGCCAATCCTACAATGAGCAGTTCTTC